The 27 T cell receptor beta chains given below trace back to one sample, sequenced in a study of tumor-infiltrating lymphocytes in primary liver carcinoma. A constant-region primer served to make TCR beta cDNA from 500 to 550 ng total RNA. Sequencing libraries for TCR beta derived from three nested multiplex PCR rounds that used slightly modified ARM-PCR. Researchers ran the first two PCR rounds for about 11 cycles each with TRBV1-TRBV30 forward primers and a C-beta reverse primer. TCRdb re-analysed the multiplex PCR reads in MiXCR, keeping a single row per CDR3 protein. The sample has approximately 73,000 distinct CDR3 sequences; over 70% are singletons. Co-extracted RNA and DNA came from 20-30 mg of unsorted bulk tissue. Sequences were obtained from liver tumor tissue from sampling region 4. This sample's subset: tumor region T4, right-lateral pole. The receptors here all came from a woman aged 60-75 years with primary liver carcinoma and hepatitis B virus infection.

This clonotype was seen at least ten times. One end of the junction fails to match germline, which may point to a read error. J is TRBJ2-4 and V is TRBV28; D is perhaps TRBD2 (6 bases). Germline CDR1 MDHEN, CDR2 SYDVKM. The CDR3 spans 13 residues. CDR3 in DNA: TGTGCCAGCAGCTCAAGCGCGACTAGGGTCGTGGACTTC. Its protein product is CASSSSATRVVDF.

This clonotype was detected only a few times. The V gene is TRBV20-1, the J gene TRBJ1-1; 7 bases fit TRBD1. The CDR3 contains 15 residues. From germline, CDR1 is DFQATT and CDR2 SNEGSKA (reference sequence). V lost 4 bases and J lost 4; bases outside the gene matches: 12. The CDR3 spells CSATNDRVGGTEAFF. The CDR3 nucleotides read TGCAGTGCTACTAACGACAGGGTAGGGGGCACTGAAGCTTTCTTT.

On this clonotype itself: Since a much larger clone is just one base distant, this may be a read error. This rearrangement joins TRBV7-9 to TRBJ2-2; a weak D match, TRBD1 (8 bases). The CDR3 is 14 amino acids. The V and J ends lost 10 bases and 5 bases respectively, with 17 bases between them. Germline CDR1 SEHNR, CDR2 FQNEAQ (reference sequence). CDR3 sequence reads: CATGGTGGTGELFF. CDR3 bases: TGTGCCACCGGGGGGACAGGCGGGACCGGGGAGCTGTTTTTT.

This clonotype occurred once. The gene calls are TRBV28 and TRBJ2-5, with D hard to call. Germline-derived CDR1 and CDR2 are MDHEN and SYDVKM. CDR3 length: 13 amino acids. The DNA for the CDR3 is TGTGTAAGCAGTTTATCCGGTGTTGAGACCCAGTACTTC. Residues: CVSSLSGVETQYF.

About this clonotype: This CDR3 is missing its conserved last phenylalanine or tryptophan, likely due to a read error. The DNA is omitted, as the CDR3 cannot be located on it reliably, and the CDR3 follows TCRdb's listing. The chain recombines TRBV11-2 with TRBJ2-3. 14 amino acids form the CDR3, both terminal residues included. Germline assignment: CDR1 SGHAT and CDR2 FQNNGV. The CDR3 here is CASSLGGSTDTQFY.

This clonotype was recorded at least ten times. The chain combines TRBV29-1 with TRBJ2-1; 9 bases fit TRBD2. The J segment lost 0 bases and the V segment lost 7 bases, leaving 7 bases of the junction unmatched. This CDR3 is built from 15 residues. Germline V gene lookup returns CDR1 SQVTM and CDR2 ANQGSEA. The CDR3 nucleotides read TGCAGCGCTAGCGGGACGCCTAGCTCCTACAATGAGCAGTTCTTC. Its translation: CSASGTPSSYNEQFF.

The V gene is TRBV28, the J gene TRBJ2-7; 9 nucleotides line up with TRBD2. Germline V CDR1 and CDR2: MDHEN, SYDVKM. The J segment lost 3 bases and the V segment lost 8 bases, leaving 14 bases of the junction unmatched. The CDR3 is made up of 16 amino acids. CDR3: CASGPPGREGFYEQYF. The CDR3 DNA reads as TGTGCCAGCGGTCCACCGGGGCGGGAGGGATTCTACGAGCAGTACTTC.

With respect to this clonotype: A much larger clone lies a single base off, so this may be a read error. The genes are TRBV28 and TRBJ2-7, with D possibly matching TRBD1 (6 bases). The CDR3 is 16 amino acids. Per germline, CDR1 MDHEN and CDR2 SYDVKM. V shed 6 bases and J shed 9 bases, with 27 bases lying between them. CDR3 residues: CASSIRGGRKIFRQYF. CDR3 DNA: TGTGCCAGCAGCATCCGAGGGGGTCGCAAAATCTTCAGGCAGTACTTC.

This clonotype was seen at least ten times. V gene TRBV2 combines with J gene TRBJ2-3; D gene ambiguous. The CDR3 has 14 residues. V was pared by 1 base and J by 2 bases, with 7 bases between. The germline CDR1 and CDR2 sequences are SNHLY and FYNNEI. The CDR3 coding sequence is TGTGCCAGCAGTGAAGGTGGGCTCACAGATACGCAGTATTTT. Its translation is CASSEGGLTDTQYF.

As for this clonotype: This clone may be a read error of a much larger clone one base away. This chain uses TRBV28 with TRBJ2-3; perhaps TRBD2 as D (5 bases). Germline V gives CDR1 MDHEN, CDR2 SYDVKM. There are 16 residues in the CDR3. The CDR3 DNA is TGTACCAGCAGTTTGTTGAGGCGGGCCCAAGAGTATACGCAGTATTTT. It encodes CTSSLLRRAQEYTQYF.

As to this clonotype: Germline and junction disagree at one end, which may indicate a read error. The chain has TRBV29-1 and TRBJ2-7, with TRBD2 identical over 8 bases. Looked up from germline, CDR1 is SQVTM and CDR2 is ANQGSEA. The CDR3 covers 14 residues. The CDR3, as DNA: TGCAGCGTTGCTCTGACTAGCGACCGCTACGAGCAATACTTC. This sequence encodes CSVALTSDRYEQYF.

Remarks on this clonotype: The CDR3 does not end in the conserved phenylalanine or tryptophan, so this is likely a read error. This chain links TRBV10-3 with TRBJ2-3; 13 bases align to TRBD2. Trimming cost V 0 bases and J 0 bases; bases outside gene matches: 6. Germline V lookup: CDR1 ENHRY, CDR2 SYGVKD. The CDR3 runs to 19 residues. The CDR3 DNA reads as TGTGCCATCAGTGAGTCGTGGACTAGCGGGAGCCCTAGCACAGATACGCAGTATCTT. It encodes CAISESWTSGSPSTDTQYL.

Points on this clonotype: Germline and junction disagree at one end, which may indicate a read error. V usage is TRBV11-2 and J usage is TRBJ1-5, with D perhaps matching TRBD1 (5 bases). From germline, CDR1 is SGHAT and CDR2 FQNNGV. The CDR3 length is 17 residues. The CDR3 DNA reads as TGTGCCAGCAGCGATAGGGGCGCATGGGGCGTCCTGCAGCCCCGGCATTTT. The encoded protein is CASSDRGAWGVLQPRHF. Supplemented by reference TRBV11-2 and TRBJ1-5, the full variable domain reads EAGVAQSPRYKIIEKRQSVAFWCNPISGHATLYWYQQILGQGPKLLIQFQNNGVVDDSQLPKDRFSAERLKGVDSTLKIQPAKLEDSAVYLCASSDRGAWGVLQPRHFGDGTRLSIL.

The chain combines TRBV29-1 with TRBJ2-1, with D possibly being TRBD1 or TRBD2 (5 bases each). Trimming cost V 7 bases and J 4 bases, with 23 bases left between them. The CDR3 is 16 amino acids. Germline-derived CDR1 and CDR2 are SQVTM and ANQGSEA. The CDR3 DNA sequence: TGCAGCGCCTACGATCAAGGGGCTAGCTCTTACAATGAGCAGTTCTTC. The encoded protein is CSAYDQGASSYNEQFF.

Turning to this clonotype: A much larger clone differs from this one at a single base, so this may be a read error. CDR3 sequence reads: CAWRGTVWETQYF. The CDR3, as DNA: TGTGCCTGGAGAGGAACAGTGTGGGAGACCCAGTACTTC. The gene calls are TRBV30 and TRBJ2-5; D is ambiguous. Germline values: CDR1 GTSNPN, CDR2 SVGIG (reference sequence). The CDR3 consists of 13 residues. Trimming took off 3 bases at V and 5 bases at J, with 13 bases between the two ends.

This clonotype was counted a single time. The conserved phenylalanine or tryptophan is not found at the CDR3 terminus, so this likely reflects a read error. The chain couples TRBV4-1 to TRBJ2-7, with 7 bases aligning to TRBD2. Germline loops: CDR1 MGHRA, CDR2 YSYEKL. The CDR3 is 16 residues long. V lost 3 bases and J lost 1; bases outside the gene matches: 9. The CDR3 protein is CASSQRPGLLSYEQYL. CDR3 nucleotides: TGCGCCAGCAGCCAGCGGCCGGGACTATTATCCTACGAGCAGTACCTC.

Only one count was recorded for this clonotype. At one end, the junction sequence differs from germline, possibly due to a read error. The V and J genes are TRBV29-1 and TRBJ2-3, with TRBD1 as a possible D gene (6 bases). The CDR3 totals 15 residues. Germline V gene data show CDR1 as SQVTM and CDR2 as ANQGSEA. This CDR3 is CSVEGQETDTDTRYF. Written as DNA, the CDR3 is TGCAGCGTTGAAGGACAGGAGACGGACACAGATACGCGGTATTTT.

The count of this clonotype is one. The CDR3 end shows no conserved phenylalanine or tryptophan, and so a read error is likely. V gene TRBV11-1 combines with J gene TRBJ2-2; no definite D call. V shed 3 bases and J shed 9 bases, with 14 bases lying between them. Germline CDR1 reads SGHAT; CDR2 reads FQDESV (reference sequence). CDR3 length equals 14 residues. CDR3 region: CASSFRQGSRELFS. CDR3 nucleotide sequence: TGTGCCAGCAGCTTCCGACAAGGATCCAGGGAGCTGTTTTCT.

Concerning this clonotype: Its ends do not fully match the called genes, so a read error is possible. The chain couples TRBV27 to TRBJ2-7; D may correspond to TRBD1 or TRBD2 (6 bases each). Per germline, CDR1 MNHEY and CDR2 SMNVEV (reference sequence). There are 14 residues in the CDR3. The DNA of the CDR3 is TGTGTCAGCAGTCGCGGGGACACTGGCTACGAGCAGTACTTC. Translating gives CVSSRGDTGYEQYF.

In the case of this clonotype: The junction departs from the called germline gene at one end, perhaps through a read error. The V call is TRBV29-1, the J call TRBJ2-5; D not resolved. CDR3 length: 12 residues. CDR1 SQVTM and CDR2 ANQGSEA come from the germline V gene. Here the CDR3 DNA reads TGCGGCGTTGATCCCGGGCCCGGGACCCAGTACTTC. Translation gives CGVDPGPGTQYF.

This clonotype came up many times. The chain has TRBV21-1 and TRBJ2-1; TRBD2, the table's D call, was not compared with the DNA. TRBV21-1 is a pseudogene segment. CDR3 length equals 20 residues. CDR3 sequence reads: CASSKGESSGSYLGYNEQFF. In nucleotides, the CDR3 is TGTGCCAGCAGCAAAGGGGAATCTAGCGGGAGTTATCTGGGGTACAATGAGCAGTTCTTC.

The DNA for the CDR3 is TGTGCCATCACCAGAGGGGGGAGGACAGGGGGTAGCGGGACGTATTTT. It encodes CAITRGGRTGGSGTYF. The V gene is TRBV28, the J gene TRBJ2-3; TRBD1 matches at 10 bases. The CDR3 is made up of 16 amino acids. The trim removed 10 bases at V and 14 bases at J, leaving 24 bases unmatched. Germline V gene sequence: CDR1 MDHEN, CDR2 SYDVKM.

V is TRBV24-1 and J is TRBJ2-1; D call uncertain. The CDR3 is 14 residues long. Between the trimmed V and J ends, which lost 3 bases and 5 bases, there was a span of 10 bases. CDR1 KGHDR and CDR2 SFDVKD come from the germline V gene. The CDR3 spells CATSDGDNNNEQFF. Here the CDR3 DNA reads TGTGCCACCAGTGATGGTGACAATAACAATGAGCAGTTCTTC.

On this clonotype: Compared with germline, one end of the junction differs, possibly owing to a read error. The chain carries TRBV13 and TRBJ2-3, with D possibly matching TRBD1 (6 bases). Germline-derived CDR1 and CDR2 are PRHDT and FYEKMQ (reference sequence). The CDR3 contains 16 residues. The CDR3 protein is CASNSPRQDSTDTQYF. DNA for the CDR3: TGTGCCAGCAACTCACCCCGACAGGATAGCACAGATACACAGTATTTT.

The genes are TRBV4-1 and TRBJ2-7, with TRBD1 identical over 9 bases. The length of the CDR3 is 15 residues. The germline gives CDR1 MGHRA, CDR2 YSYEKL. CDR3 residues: CATSHPGQGPYEQYF. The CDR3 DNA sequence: TGCGCTACCAGCCACCCGGGACAGGGCCCCTACGAGCAGTACTTC.

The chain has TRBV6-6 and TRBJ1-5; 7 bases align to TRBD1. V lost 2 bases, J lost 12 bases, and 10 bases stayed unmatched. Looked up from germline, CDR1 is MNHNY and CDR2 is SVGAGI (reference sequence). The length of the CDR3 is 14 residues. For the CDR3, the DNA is TGTGCCAGCAGTTACGACAGGGCTGATCAGTACCAGCATTTT. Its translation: CASSYDRADQYQHF.

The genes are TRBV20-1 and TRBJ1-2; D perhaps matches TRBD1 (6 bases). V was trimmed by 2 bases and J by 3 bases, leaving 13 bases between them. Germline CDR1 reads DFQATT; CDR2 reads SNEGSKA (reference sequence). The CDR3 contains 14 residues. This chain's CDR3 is CSARMTGNHYGYTF. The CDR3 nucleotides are TGCAGTGCTAGAATGACAGGAAACCACTATGGCTACACCTTC.